The 16 T cell receptor beta chains in this list originate from one sample, sequenced in a study of T-cell memory formation after mild COVID-19 (dated by TCRdb to the early 2020s). To prepare the library, 5' RACE was applied. TCRdb records Illumina NovaSeq 6000 as the sequencer. TCRdb trimmed public reads at Q25 via fastp, called clones via MiXCR and kept in-frame beta chains. Each CDR3 protein gets just one entry, which takes the most common genes and DNA from the rows behind it. Present in this sample are 300,000 to 350,000 distinct CDR3 sequences, roughly an eighth of which were seen just once. The ten largest clones represent 22% of the sample. The sample consisted of PBMCs or a T cell subset sorted from them (not recorded which). Receptor source: a man aged 18 to 29 who had mild COVID-19 (a few samples of this study predate the infection). The sample titles of this study are shuffled in the database, so cell type and time point are left out; the donor was told from shared clones.

This chain uses TRBV20-1 with TRBJ1-6; D is perhaps TRBD1 (5 bases). Trimming removed 6 bases at V and 7 bases at J, with 13 bases between. Germline assignment: CDR1 DFQATT and CDR2 SNEGSKA (reference sequence). The CDR3 is 13 amino acids. The chain's CDR3 is CSAQGAANSPLHF. CDR3 coding DNA: TGCAGTGCCCAAGGGGCAGCGAATTCACCCCTCCACTTT.

This clonotype appeared a single time. The chain couples TRBV7-2 to TRBJ1-5; a weak D match, TRBD1 (5 bases). V dropped 4 bases and J dropped 7 bases, with 11 bases sitting between them. The CDR3 covers 13 residues. The germline gives CDR1 SGHTA, CDR2 FQGNSA. CDR3 bases: TGTGCCAGCAGCTCGCAGGGAACCCAGCCCCAGCATTTT. Protein sequence: CASSSQGTQPQHF.

The chain recombines TRBV12-5 with TRBJ1-1; D gene unclear. The CDR3 is 13 residues long. V was shortened by 4 bases and J by 2 bases, with 8 bases between the two germline ends. CDR1 is LGHNT and CDR2 is FRNRAP in the germline V gene. The CDR3 reads CASGSPVNTEAFF. CDR3 in DNA: TGTGCTAGTGGTTCGCCAGTTAACACTGAAGCTTTCTTT.

In its sample, this clonotype was seen many times. The genes are TRBV27 and TRBJ1-5; tentative D call: TRBD1 (6 bases). The germline V gene encodes CDR1 MNHEY and CDR2 SMNVEV (reference sequence). Trimming pared 9 bases from V and 6 bases from J, leaving 21 bases between. The CDR3 totals 15 residues. The CDR3 sequence is CARYSEQGSFQPQHF. The CDR3 nucleotides read TGTGCCAGATACTCCGAACAGGGCTCGTTTCAGCCCCAGCATTTT.

This clonotype turned up a few times. This sequence joins TRBV7-2 and TRBJ2-1; 12 nucleotides agree with TRBD2. CDR3 length: 15 residues. Trimming at V came to 4 bases and at J to 10 bases, leaving 8 bases not matched to a gene. The germline V gene encodes CDR1 SGHTA and CDR2 FQGNSA. This CDR3 reads CASSYLAGGHNEQFF. CDR3 sequence (DNA): TGTGCCAGCAGCTACCTAGCGGGGGGGCATAACGAGCAGTTCTTC.

This chain uses TRBV20-1 with TRBJ2-7; possible D gene TRBD1, 6 bases. V gave up 1 base and J gave up 3 bases, with 13 bases separating them. The germline V gene has CDR1 DFQATT and CDR2 SNEGSKA (reference sequence). The CDR3 is 14 residues long. CDR3 in DNA: TGCAGTGCTAGAGTTGTGGACAGCCTCTACGAGCAGTACTTC. It encodes CSARVVDSLYEQYF.

This chain uses TRBV20-1 with TRBJ1-1; D is uncertain. Germline CDR1 is DFQATT and CDR2 is SNEGSKA (reference sequence). This CDR3 contains 9 residues. The CDR3 sequence is CRPSSEAFF. CDR3 in DNA: TGCAGGCCCAGCAGTGAAGCTTTCTTT.

The chain combines TRBV4-3 with TRBJ2-3; 11 positions agree with TRBD2. J was trimmed by 2 bases and V by 1 base; bases with no gene match: 8. Looked up from germline, CDR1 is LGHNA and CDR2 is YSLEER. The CDR3 runs to 18 residues. The CDR3 sequence is CASSQGLAGGSPTDTQYF. The CDR3 DNA follows: TGCGCCAGCAGCCAAGGTCTAGCGGGGGGCTCCCCCACAGATACGCAGTATTTT.

The V and J genes are TRBV10-3 and TRBJ2-7; 8 nucleotides align to TRBD1. Germline V gives CDR1 ENHRY, CDR2 SYGVKD. The CDR3 covers 13 residues. V lost 10 bases to trimming and J lost 4 bases; unmatched junction nucleotides: 9. CDR3 sequence reads: CASSGTGIYEQYF. CDR3 in DNA: TGTGCCAGCTCCGGGACAGGTATTTACGAGCAGTACTTC.

This clonotype was recorded a few times. The V and J genes are TRBV7-2 and TRBJ1-1; D perhaps matches TRBD1 (6 bases). Trimming removed 1 base at V and 4 bases at J, with 25 bases between. CDR3 length equals 19 residues. Germline V gene lookup returns CDR1 SGHTA and CDR2 FQGNSA. The CDR3 spells CASSLDPYFRQGLRTEAFF. For the CDR3, the DNA is TGTGCCAGCAGCTTAGACCCGTATTTCCGCCAGGGGTTGCGCACTGAAGCTTTCTTT.

CDR3 DNA: TGTGCCAGCAGCCAAGAAACAGTGGGCTATGGCTACACCTTC. Translated, it gives CASSQETVGYGYTF. This chain links TRBV4-2 with TRBJ1-2; no clear D gene. Germline V lookup: CDR1 LGHNA, CDR2 YNFKEQ. V lost 0 bases, J lost 4 bases, and 9 bases lay in between. The CDR3 runs 14 residues.

The V call is TRBV6-5, the J call TRBJ1-1, with no clear D. The CDR3 loop spans 15 amino acids. The V gene's germline CDR1 is MNHEY and CDR2 SVGAGI. V was cut by 6 bases and J by 4 bases, with 18 bases left in between. For the CDR3, the DNA is TGTGCCAGCAGGCCCCTAAAGGGAGGTAGCACTGAAGCTTTCTTT. Residues: CASRPLKGGSTEAFF.

The genes are TRBV5-1 and TRBJ2-2; the match to TRBD2 covers 9 bases. This CDR3 comprises 17 residues. V lost 5 bases and J lost 6; bases outside the gene matches: 14. Germline V gives CDR1 SGHRS, CDR2 YFSETQ. CDR3 in DNA: TGCGCCAGCAGTGGCTCTAGCGGGACGAGAATCCCCGGGGAGCTGTTTTTT. This sequence encodes CASSGSSGTRIPGELFF.

This sequence joins TRBV5-6 and TRBJ1-6; no clear D. The germline V gene has CDR1 SGHDT and CDR2 YYEEEE. Trimming shortened V by 4 bases and J by 14 bases, and 10 bases separated the two germline ends. This CDR3 contains 11 residues. The CDR3 here is CASSRRGALHF. Written as DNA, the CDR3 is TGTGCCAGCAGCCGCCGTGGGGCCCTCCACTTT.

The rearrangement joins TRBV7-2 to TRBJ2-1, with D possibly TRBD1 on 6 matching bases. V shed 5 bases and J shed 4 bases, with 18 bases lying between them. Germline CDR1 reads SGHTA; CDR2 reads FQGNSA. The CDR3 sequence is 16 residues long. The CDR3 sequence: CASSLKRTVTYNEQFF. As DNA, the CDR3 is TGTGCCAGCAGCCTGAAGCGGACAGTTACTTACAATGAGCAGTTCTTC.

The chain is built from TRBV24-1 and TRBJ1-1, with D possibly being TRBD1 (6 bases). Deletions cut 7 bases from V and 3 bases from J, with 14 bases between. The germline V gene encodes CDR1 KGHDR and CDR2 SFDVKD. The CDR3 length is 14 residues. The CDR3 region is CATRRTDGDTEAFF. In nucleotides, the CDR3 is TGTGCCACCAGGAGGACAGATGGGGACACTGAAGCTTTCTTT.